These T cell receptor beta chains were read from a single sample in a study of identical twins. TCRdb passed the 5' RACE reads through MiXCR, listing each CDR3 protein once. The sample records approximately 700,000 distinct CDR3 sequences, approximately 6.1% being singletons. Specimen: naive T cells sorted from blood. The receptor source for this set is a man aged 18-30 years in good health. CDR3s include the opening cysteine and the closing phenylalanine or tryptophan. A D gene is named only where the DNA matches it firmly. A clone size is listed for some rows: how often the clone was seen (once, few, many), or a class if it is expanded.

TRBV24-1	TRBJ2-4	NA	NA	CATSDPRSGNIQYF	TGTGCCACCAGTGACCCCAGGAGTGGTAACATTCAGTACTTC
TRBV12-3/TRBV12-4	TRBJ1-5	many	TRBD1	CASSPGTVFEPQHF	TGTGCCAGCAGTCCAGGGACAGTATTTGAGCCCCAGCATTTT
TRBV27	TRBJ2-1	few	TRBD2	CASSLTHLAGGDNEQFF	TGTGCCAGCAGTTTAACGCATCTAGCGGGAGGCGACAATGAGCAGTTCTTC
TRBV7-2	TRBJ1-5	many	NA	CASSDPGQPQHF	TGTGCCAGCAGCGACCCCGGACAGCCCCAGCATTTT
TRBV6-1	TRBJ1-1	many	NA	CASSIRRNTEAFF	TGTGCCAGCAGTATTAGGAGGAACACTGAAGCTTTCTTT
TRBV10-3	TRBJ2-6	few	NA	CAISPGVSGANVLTF	TGTGCCATCAGTCCCGGGGTCTCTGGGGCCAACGTCCTGACTTTC
TRBV12-3/TRBV12-4	TRBJ1-5	many	NA	CASTEGGSYQPQHF	TGTGCCAGCACAGAGGGAGGATCCTATCAGCCCCAGCATTTT
TRBV18	TRBJ2-3	NA	NA	CASSPGSLLFTDTQYF	TGTGCCAGCTCACCCGGGTCGTTACTGTTCACAGATACGCAGTATTTT
TRBV7-8	TRBJ2-1	NA	NA	CASSLERQSPNEQFF	TGTGCCAGCAGCTTAGAGAGACAGTCCCCCAATGAGCAGTTCTTC
TRBV7-8	TRBJ2-3	many	NA	CASSLDAADTQYF	TGTGCCAGCAGCTTAGACGCGGCAGATACGCAGTATTTT
TRBV4-1	TRBJ2-1	NA	NA	CASSQDRPYDGEQFF	TGCGCCAGCAGCCAAGATAGACCATATGACGGTGAGCAGTTCTTC
TRBV5-1	TRBJ2-2	NA	TRBD1	CASSGQGLNTGGLFF	TGCGCCAGCAGCGGACAGGGGTTGAACACCGGGGGGCTGTTTTTT
TRBV12-3/TRBV12-4	TRBJ1-5	few	TRBD1	CASEPTGGNQPQHF	TGTGCCAGCGAGCCCACAGGGGGCAATCAGCCCCAGCATTTT
TRBV7-2	TRBJ2-7	NA	TRBD2	CASSLSLAGSYEQYF	TGTGCCAGCAGCTTAAGTCTAGCGGGATCCTACGAGCAGTACTTC
TRBV27	TRBJ1-1	few	NA	CASSSYTRPREAFF	TGTGCCAGCAGTTCCTACACCAGGCCCAGGGAAGCTTTCTTT
TRBV18	TRBJ2-7	many	NA	CASSSRMGKSSYEQYF	TGTGCCAGCTCATCGAGGATGGGCAAGAGCTCCTACGAGCAGTACTTC
TRBV4-3	TRBJ2-2	many	NA	CASSQGSMGTGELFF	TGCGCCAGCAGCCAAGGTAGCATGGGCACCGGGGAGCTGTTTTTT
TRBV4-3	TRBJ1-5	many	NA	CASSQDGGGNQPQHF	TGCGCCAGCAGCCAAGATGGGGGTGGCAATCAGCCCCAGCATTTT
TRBV18	TRBJ1-1	many	NA	CASSELTDNTEAFF	TGTGCCAGCTCAGAGTTGACAGATAACACTGAAGCTTTCTTT
TRBV11-1	TRBJ2-3	few	TRBD1	CASSLGAGGTSSTDTQYF	TGTGCCAGCAGCTTAGGGGCAGGGGGCACGTCTAGCACAGATACGCAGTATTTT
TRBV12-3/TRBV12-4	TRBJ1-5	many	TRBD1	CASSQVQGDQPQHF	TGTGCCAGCAGCCAGGTACAGGGGGATCAGCCCCAGCATTTT
TRBV7-8	TRBJ2-1	NA	TRBD2	CASSFLAGVNNEQFF	TGTGCCAGCAGCTTTTTAGCGGGAGTCAACAATGAGCAGTTCTTC
TRBV7-9	TRBJ2-1	many	NA	CASSLTEGNEQFF	TGTGCCAGCAGCCTCACTGAGGGCAATGAGCAGTTCTTC
TRBV27	TRBJ1-2	few	NA	CASSLGPSFYGYTF	TGTGCCAGCAGTTTAGGCCCCAGCTTTTATGGCTACACCTTC
TRBV7-2	TRBJ2-2	many	NA	CASSLVKLSGELFF	TGTGCCAGCAGCTTAGTTAAATTATCCGGGGAGCTGTTTTTT
TRBV20-1	TRBJ1-6	few	TRBD1	CSVGTGTLGNSPLHF	TGCAGTGTTGGGACAGGGACCTTAGGGAATTCACCCCTCCACTTT
TRBV25-1	TRBJ2-1	many	NA	CARNDEQFF	TGTGCCAGGAACGATGAGCAGTTCTTC
TRBV7-7	TRBJ2-1	few	TRBD2	CASSPGTRANEQFF	TGTGCCAGCAGCCCTGGGACTAGAGCCAATGAGCAGTTCTTC
TRBV2	TRBJ2-2	many	TRBD2	CAIPLGLATGELFF	TGTGCCATCCCCCTTGGACTAGCCACCGGGGAGCTGTTTTTT
TRBV27	TRBJ2-5	many	NA	CASSLLAGQQETQYF	TGTGCCAGCAGTTTATTGGCGGGACAACAAGAGACCCAGTACTTC
TRBV12-3/TRBV12-4	TRBJ2-7	few	NA	CASSPGYNPYEQYF	TGTGCCAGCAGTCCGGGATATAACCCCTACGAGCAGTACTTC
TRBV10-3	TRBJ2-1	many	TRBD2	CAISESLAGAANEQFF	TGTGCCATCAGTGAGTCCCTAGCGGGAGCCGCCAATGAGCAGTTCTTC
TRBV10-3	TRBJ2-5	many	TRBD2	CAISPGLPLRETQYF	TGTGCCATCAGCCCGGGACTACCTTTGAGAGAGACCCAGTACTTC
TRBV7-8	TRBJ2-7	few	NA	CASSLTRLGSGTEHYEQYF	TGTGCCAGCAGCTTAACGCGTTTAGGTTCCGGGACGGAGCACTACGAGCAGTACTTC
TRBV4-3	TRBJ2-1	NA	NA	CASSQDWAVGQNYNEQFF	TGCGCCAGCAGCCAAGATTGGGCGGTAGGGCAGAACTACAATGAGCAGTTCTTC
TRBV18	TRBJ2-1	NA	TRBD2	CASSLPRTSGRAEFF	TGTGCCAGCTCACTCCCCCGGACTAGCGGGAGGGCCGAGTTCTTC
TRBV15	TRBJ2-7	few	TRBD2	CATSRELAGGPSYEQYF	TGTGCCACCAGCAGAGAGCTAGCGGGAGGCCCCTCCTACGAGCAGTACTTC
TRBV4-3	TRBJ2-7	many	TRBD1	CASSQDLGQSYEQYF	TGCGCCAGCAGCCAAGATTTGGGACAGAGCTACGAGCAGTACTTC
TRBV6-5	TRBJ1-1	NA	TRBD1	CASSYGTGVGDTEAFF	TGTGCCAGCAGTTACGGGACAGGGGTTGGGGACACTGAAGCTTTCTTT
TRBV6-5	TRBJ2-7	many	NA	CASSYRTDYEQYF	TGTGCCAGCAGTTACCGGACAGACTACGAGCAGTACTTC